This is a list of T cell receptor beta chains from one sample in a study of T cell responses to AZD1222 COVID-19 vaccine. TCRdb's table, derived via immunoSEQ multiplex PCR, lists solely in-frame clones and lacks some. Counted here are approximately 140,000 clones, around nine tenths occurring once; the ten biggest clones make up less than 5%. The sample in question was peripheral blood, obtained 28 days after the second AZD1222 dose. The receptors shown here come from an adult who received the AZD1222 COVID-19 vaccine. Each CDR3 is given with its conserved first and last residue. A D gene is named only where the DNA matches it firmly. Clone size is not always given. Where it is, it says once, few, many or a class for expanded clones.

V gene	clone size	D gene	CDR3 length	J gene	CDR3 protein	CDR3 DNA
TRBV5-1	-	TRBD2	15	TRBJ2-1	CASSGGTSDYNEQFF	TGCGCCAGCAGCGGCGGGACTAGCGACTACAATGAGCAGTTCTTC
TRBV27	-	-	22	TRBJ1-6	CASSYFPFRWPGEGEYNSPLHF	TGTGCCAGCAGTTACTTTCCCTTCCGGTGGCCAGGGGAAGGGGAGTATAATTCACCCCTCCACTTT
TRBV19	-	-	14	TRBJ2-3	CASSKGGGTDTQYF	TGTGCCAGTAGTAAGGGGGGGGGCACAGATACGCAGTATTTT
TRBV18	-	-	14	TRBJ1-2	CASSPSGQGYGYTF	TGTGCCAGCTCGCCTTCAGGACAAGGCTATGGCTACACCTTC
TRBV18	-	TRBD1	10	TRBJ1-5	CASSQGTDPF	TGTGCCAGCTCACAAGGGACAGATCCATTT
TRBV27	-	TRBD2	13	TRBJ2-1	CASSSRDYHKQFF	TGTGCCAGCAGTTCCCGGGACTACCATAAGCAGTTCTTC
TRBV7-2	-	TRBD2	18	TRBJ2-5	CASSLVGLAGGAQETQYF	TGTGCCAGCAGCTTAGTCGGGCTAGCGGGAGGGGCTCAAGAGACCCAGTACTTC
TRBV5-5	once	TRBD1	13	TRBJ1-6	CASTLRGRSPLHF	TGTGCCAGCACACTCAGGGGGCGTTCACCCCTCCACTTT
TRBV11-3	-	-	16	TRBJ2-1	CASSHSGTKFYNEQFF	TGTGCCAGCAGCCATTCCGGGACGAAATTCTACAATGAGCAGTTCTTC
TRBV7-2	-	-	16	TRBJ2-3	CASSLAHITVADTQYF	TGTGCCAGCAGCTTAGCGCATATCACAGTCGCAGATACGCAGTATTTT
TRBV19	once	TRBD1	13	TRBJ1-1	CASSRQGAAEAFF	TGTGCCAGTAGTCGACAGGGGGCGGCTGAAGCTTTCTTT
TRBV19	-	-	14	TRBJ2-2	CASSTRDITGELFF	TGTGCCAGTAGTACTAGGGACATCACCGGGGAGCTGTTTTTT
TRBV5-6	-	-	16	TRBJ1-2	CASSLGQVTPRDGYTF	TGTGCCAGCAGCTTAGGGCAAGTGACCCCAAGGGATGGCTACACCTTC
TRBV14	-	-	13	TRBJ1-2	CASSRGLQYGYTF	TGTGCCAGCAGCCGGGGGCTTCAATATGGCTACACCTTC
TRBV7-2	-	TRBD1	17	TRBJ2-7	CASSPHRDREMGHEQYF	TGTGCCAGCAGCCCCCACCGGGACAGGGAGATGGGCCACGAGCAGTACTTC
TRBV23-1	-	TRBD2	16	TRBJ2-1	CASNGGGGPSYNEQFF	TGCGCCAGCAACGGCGGCGGGGGTCCCTCCTACAATGAGCAGTTCTTC
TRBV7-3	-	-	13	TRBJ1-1	CASSYHQGTEAFF	TGTGCCAGCAGCTATCATCAGGGCACTGAAGCTTTCTTT
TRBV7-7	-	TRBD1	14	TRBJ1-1	CASSPMDRGTEAFF	TGTGCCAGCAGCCCAATGGACAGGGGCACTGAAGCTTTCTTT
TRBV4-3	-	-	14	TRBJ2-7	CASSPRMDTYEQYF	TGCGCCAGCAGCCCCCGCATGGACACCTACGAGCAGTACTTC
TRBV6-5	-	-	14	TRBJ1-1	CASKEQISNTEAFF	TGTGCCAGCAAGGAACAGATCTCGAACACTGAAGCTTTCTTT